Here is one T cell receptor (beta chain) with its context. Trimming cost V 2 bases and J 3 bases; bases outside gene matches: 0. This CDR3 has 13 amino acids. Germline lookup yields CDR1 ENHRY and CDR2 SYGVKD. These data originate in a study of CD8+CD57+ T cells in acquired aplastic anemia. Looking at the study overall: Average CD4+ read depth in healthy donors was around 10 million reads.

According to the study, genomic DNA was the template for TCR beta VDJ and CDR3 profiling. TCRdb recomputed calls from the reads with MiXCR, one row per CDR3 protein. In the table there are around 140,000 distinct CDR3 sequences, 35% to 50% of which are singletons. The receptor comes from a human donor in good health, serving as a control. The chain is built from TRBV10-3 and TRBJ1-2; the match to TRBD1 covers 7 bases. Sequencing input: sorted CD4+, CD8+, or CD8+CD57+ T cells (not recorded which) from PBMCs. CDR3 sequence (DNA): TGTGCCATCAGTGAGACAGGGGACTATGGCTACACCTTC. Translation gives CAISETGDYGYTF.